This T cell receptor (beta chain) came from a study of blood T cell repertoires in COVID-19. The CDR3 is made up of 15 amino acids. Germline V gene lookup returns CDR1 SNHLY and CDR2 FYNNEI. With V trimmed by 6 bases and J by 0 bases, 5 bases remained unmatched. Clones were read by immunoSEQ multiplex PCR, and TCRdb kept only the in-frame ones, dropping some. This table holds hundreds of thousands of clones, roughly 91% found once. This clonotype originated in a woman in her twenties or thirties who had recovered from COVID-19. The chain combines TRBV2 with TRBJ2-1; 7 bases align to TRBD2. Sequencing was done on a sample of PBMCs or T cells enriched from blood (not recorded which). The DNA for the CDR3 is TGTGCCAGCAGCGTAGCGGGCGGCTCCTACAATGAGCAGTTCTTC. Translated: CASSVAGGSYNEQFF.